The present entry profiles one TCR beta chain with its context. Its recognized antigen is unknown. Base qualities are not provided; no much larger clone lies one nucleotide away. This sample was taken from a study of post-analysis software for immune sequencing data (dated by TCRdb to 2015 to 2017). For the wider study: The recorded disease courses included relapsing-remitting, secondary progressive and progressive-relapsing multiple sclerosis, and some patients had no subtype annotation. The multiple sclerosis patient repertoires were compared with 11 previously published healthy control repertoires from donors aged 6 to 25 years. A subset of samples was prepared in parallel using single-end sample barcoding, then pooled and co-amplified after Illumina adapter ligation. What the study reported, not specific to this receptor: Direct clustering with F measure revealed strong co-clustering of samples prepared in the same batch, which led to a batch-effect correction. The multiple sclerosis patient group was slightly younger than the control group. Significantly lower normalized Chao1 diversity was found in multiple sclerosis patients than in controls, suggesting substantial peripheral T-cell clonal expansion.

Libraries were built with PCR. The sequencing machine was an Illumina HiSeq 2500. To reduce PCR and sequencing biases, unique molecular identifiers were incorporated into the TCR beta cDNA libraries. Some 500,000 cDNA molecules were obtained for every 1 to 10 million input T cells, so each molecule roughly corresponded to one T cell. The same protocol used for the earlier healthy control dataset was applied to prepare and sequence the patient libraries. Within a given batch, samples were prepared together, multiplexed and sequenced on the same HiSeq lane. As for the original processing: MIGEC handled the raw barcoded reads, throwing out single-read molecular identifier groups before consensus assembly and CDR3 extraction. Clonotype tables were post-analysed with VDJtools, and diversity was normalized by down-sampling all datasets to the smallest sample size. To correct batch-related cross-sample contamination, repertoire overlap clustering matched CDR3 amino acid sequences but not nucleotide sequences. TCRdb itself trimmed the public reads at Q25 with fastp, ran MiXCR and retained productive beta chains. Each CDR3 protein gets just one entry, which takes the most common genes and DNA from the rows behind it. These V and J calls derive from TCRdb rather than the authors' analysis. The sample has 350,000 to 500,000 distinct CDR3 sequences on record, about 40% of them singletons. Roughly 8.2% of the sample rests with the top ten.

To demonstrate the VDJtools post-analysis software, the study profiled TCR beta repertoires from the peripheral blood of some 13 young patients with multiple sclerosis. Multiple sclerosis patients were children and adolescents aged about 6 to 16 years. The receptor's source is a girl aged 2-10 years with multiple sclerosis. Sequenced: blood.

The DNA sequence is TGCAGCGTTGAAGATAGACAGCCCCGAGGGGATACGCAGTATTTT. Its amino acids are CSVEDRQPRGDTQYF. This receptor chain uses TRBV29-1 and TRBJ2-3; the D assignment is uncertain and may be TRBD1 or TRBD2, with 5 bases supporting each. The CDR3 contains 15 residues, cysteine and phenylalanine counted. CDR3 DNA only is kept here, 45 bases in frame from base 1. Taken from the germline V gene, the CDR1 and CDR2 loops are SQVTM and ANQGSEA. The germline ends are 16 bases apart after V is trimmed by 0 bases and J by 6 bases.